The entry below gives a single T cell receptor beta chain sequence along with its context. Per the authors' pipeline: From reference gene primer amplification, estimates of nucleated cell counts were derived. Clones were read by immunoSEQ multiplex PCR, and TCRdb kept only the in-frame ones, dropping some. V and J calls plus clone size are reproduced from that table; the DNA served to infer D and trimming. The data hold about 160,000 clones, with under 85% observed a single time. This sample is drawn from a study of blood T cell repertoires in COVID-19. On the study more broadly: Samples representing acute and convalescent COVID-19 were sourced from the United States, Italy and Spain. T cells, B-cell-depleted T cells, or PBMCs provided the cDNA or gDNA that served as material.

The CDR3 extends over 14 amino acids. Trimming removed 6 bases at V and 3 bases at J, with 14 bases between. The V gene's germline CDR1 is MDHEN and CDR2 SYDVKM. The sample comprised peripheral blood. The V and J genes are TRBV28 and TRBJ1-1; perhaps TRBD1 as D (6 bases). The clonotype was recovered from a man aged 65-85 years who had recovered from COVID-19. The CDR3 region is CASSPGGGDTEAFF. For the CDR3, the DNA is TGTGCCAGCAGCCCCGGAGGGGGGGACACTGAAGCTTTCTTT. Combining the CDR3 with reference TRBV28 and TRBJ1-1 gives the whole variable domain DVKVTQSSRYLVKRTGEKVFLECVQDMDHENMFWYRQDPGLGLRLIYFSYDVKMKEKGDIPEGYSVSREKKERFSLILESASTNQTSMYLCASSPGGGDTEAFFGQGTRLTVV.